This record concerns one TCR beta chain sequence. The antigen remains unidentified. Here immunoSEQ multiplex PCR was the method, and the copy in TCRdb shows in-frame clones only, minus some. The top ten hold over 0.3% of the sample, which has roughly 1,500,000 clones, less than 99% seen once. The sample is drawn from a study of shared clonotypes between healthy human individuals. For the study at large: Donors, aged 18 to 49, were a couple of women and three men.

CDR3 length equals 14 residues. CDR1 and CDR2 (germline): SNHLY, FYNNEI. Trimming at V came to 6 bases and at J to 4 bases, leaving 6 bases not matched to a gene. Whole-study findings and limits: Among several donors, roughly 5.5% of naive CD4 clonotypes were found in common. Only blood samples were collected, and tissue repertoires likely differ.

Source material: naive CD4+ T cells sorted from blood. The subset here: CD45RA+ positively selected. The clonotype comes from a man younger than 45 in good health. The rearrangement links TRBV2 to TRBJ2-3; 8 positions agree with TRBD2. The CDR3 sequence: CASSPGTSADTQYF. Written as DNA, the CDR3 is TGTGCCAGCAGCCCCGGGACTAGTGCAGATACGCAGTATTTT.